This TCR beta chain derives from a study of cytomegalovirus exposure and HLA in healthy donors. PCR involved 60 Vbeta and 13 Jbeta primers. Assay used: immunoSEQ multiplex PCR; TCRdb lists only in-frame clones, some missing. Among about 70,000 clones, around 86% were seen once, and the ten largest hold 2%. As concerns this clone: Its antigen is unknown.

Regarding the study as a whole: The productive fraction for most TCR beta V segments was about 90% or about 30% in an earlier analysis.

The receptor was derived from a woman in her thirties in good health and CMV-seronegative. Sequenced: PBMCs.

In nucleotides, the CDR3 is TGTGCCAGCACCAAGCTCCGGGACAAATTTAACACCGGGGAGCTGTTTTTT. Amino acid sequence: CASTKLRDKFNTGELFF. This chain uses TRBV21-1 with TRBJ2-2; the listed D gene, TRBD1, was not tested against the DNA. TRBV21-1 is flagged as a pseudogene. The CDR3 loop spans 17 amino acids.